These 5 T cell receptor beta chains share one sample of origin, sequenced in a study of cytomegalovirus exposure and HLA in healthy donors. The PCR made use of 60 Vbeta and 13 Jbeta primers. The method was immunoSEQ multiplex PCR; TCRdb's version includes in-frame clones alone and lacks a portion of them. Reported are 91,000 or so clones; the ten largest clones contain around 3.4%. Sequenced material: PBMCs. Every receptor here comes from a woman aged 30 to 39 in good health and CMV-seronegative.

The chain carries TRBV5-1 and TRBJ2-1; D is ambiguous. Germline CDR1 SGHRS, CDR2 YFSETQ. The CDR3 loop spans 14 amino acids. Trimming took 0 bases from V and 0 from J, leaving 4 bases between them. CDR3 sequence (DNA): TGCGCCAGCAGCTTGGAGAGCTCCTACAATGAGCAGTTCTTC. Its translation: CASSLESSYNEQFF.

The chain has TRBV5-1 and TRBJ2-1, with a possible D match to TRBD1 (5 bases). CDR3 length: 16 amino acids. Deletions cut 0 bases from V and 1 base from J, with 11 bases between. Per germline, CDR1 SGHRS and CDR2 YFSETQ. The CDR3: CASSLEGRASYNEQFF. In DNA form, the CDR3 reads TGCGCCAGCAGCTTGGAGGGCAGGGCGTCCTACAATGAGCAGTTCTTC. The entire variable domain, with the rest obtained from reference TRBV5-1 and TRBJ2-1, is as follows: KAGVTQTPRYLIKTRGQQVTLSCSPISGHRSVSWYQQTPGQGLQFLFEYFSETQRNKGNFPGRFSGRQFSNSRSEMNVSTLELGDSALYLCASSLEGRASYNEQFFGPGTRLTVL.

V is TRBV4-1 and J is TRBJ2-5; 7 bases line up with TRBD2. Near its end, the DNA agrees better with TRBJ2-7, so the J call may be wrong. Germline assignment: CDR1 MGHRA and CDR2 YSYEKL. CDR3 length equals 17 residues. In DNA form, the CDR3 reads TGCGCCAGCAGCCAGATGCTGCGATCCGGGAGGTACCACGAGCAGTACTTC. Its translation is CASSQMLRSGRYHEQYF.

This chain uses TRBV28 with TRBJ2-1, with 7 bases identical to TRBD1. The CDR3 totals 16 residues. Looked up from germline, CDR1 is MDHEN and CDR2 is SYDVKM. With V trimmed by 5 bases and J by 5 bases, 12 bases remained unmatched. CDR3 sequence: CASSTRRTGGDNEQFF. The DNA for the CDR3 is TGTGCCAGCAGTACCCGCCGGACAGGAGGAGACAATGAGCAGTTCTTC.

Turning to this clone: An end of the junction does not agree with germline; a read error may underlie this. The chain uses TRBV7-7 and TRBJ2-2, with TRBD2 matching over 8 bases. Germline values: CDR1 SSHAT, CDR2 FNYEAQ (reference sequence). The CDR3 runs to 13 residues. The DNA for the CDR3 is TGTGCTAGCAGCTCGACTAGCGTTGGGGAGCTGTTTTTT. Encoded protein: CASSSTSVGELFF.